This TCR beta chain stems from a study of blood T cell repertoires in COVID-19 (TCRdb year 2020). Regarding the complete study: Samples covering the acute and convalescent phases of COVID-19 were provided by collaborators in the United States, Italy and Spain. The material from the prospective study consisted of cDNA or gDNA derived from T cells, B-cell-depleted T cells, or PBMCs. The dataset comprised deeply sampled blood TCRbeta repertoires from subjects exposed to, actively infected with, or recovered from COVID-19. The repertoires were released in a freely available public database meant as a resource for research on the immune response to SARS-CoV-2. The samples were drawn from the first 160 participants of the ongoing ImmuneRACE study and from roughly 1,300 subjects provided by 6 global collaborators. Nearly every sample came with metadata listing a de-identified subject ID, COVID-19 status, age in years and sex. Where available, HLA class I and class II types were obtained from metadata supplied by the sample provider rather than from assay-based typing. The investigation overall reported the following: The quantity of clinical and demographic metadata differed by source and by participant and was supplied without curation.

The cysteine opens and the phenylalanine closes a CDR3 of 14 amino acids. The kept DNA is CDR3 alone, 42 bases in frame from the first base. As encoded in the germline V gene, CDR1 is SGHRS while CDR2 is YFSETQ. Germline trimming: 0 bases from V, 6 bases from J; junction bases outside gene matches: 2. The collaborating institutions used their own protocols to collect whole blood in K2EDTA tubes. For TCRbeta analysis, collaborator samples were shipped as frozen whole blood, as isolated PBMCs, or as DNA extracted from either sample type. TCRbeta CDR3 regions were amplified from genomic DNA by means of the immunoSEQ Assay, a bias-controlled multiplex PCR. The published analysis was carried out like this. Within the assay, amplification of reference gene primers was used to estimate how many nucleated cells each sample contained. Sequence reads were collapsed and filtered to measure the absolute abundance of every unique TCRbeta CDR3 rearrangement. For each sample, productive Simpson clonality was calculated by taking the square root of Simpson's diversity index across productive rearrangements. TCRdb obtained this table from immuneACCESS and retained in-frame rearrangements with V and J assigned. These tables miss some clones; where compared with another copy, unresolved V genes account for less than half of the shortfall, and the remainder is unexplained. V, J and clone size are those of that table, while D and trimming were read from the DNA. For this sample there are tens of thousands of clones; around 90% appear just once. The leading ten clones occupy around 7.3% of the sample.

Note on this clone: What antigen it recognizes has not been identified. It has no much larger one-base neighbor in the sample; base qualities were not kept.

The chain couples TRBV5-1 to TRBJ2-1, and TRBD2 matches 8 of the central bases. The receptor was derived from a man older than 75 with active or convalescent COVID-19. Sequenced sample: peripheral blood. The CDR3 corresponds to CASSLEGLVNEQFF. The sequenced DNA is TGCGCCAGCAGCTTGGAGGGACTAGTCAATGAGCAGTTCTTC.